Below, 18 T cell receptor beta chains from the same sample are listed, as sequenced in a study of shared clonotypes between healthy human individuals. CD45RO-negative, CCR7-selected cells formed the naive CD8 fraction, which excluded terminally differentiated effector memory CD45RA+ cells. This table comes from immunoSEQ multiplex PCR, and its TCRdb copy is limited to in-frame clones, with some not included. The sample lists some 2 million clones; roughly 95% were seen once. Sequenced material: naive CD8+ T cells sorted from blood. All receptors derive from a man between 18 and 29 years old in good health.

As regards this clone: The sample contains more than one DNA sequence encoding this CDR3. The CDR3 DNA is TGTGCCAGCTCACCAGCAGACTCCTACGAGCAGTACTTC. Translation gives CASSPADSYEQYF. The J gene is TRBJ2-7, the V gene TRBV18; D is ambiguous. Germline V gene data show CDR1 as KGHSH and CDR2 as LQKENI. The length of the CDR3 is 13 residues. With 2 bases removed from V and 0 bases from J, the gap between germline ends came to 5 bases.

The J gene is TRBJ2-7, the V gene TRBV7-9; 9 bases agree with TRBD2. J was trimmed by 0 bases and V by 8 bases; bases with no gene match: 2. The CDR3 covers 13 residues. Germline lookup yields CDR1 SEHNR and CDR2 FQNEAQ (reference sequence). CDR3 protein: CASLSGSSYEQYF. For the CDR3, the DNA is TGTGCCAGCCTTAGCGGGAGCTCCTACGAGCAGTACTTC. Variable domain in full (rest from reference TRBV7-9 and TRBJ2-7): DTGVSQNPRHKITKRGQNVTFRCDPISEHNRLYWYRQTLGQGPEFLTYFQNEAQLEKSRLLSDRFSAERPKGSFSTLEIQRTEQGDSAMYLCASLSGSSYEQYFGPGTRLTVT.

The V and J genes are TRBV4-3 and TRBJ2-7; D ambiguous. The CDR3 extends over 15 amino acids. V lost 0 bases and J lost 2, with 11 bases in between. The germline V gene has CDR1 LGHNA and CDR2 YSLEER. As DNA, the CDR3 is TGCGCCAGCAGCCAAGAGTCGGAACGGACCTACGAGCAGTACTTC. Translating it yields CASSQESERTYEQYF.

CDR3 in DNA: TGTGCCAGCAGTTCTAATCCCAGGGGGGACACTGAAGCTTTCTTT. This gives the protein CASSSNPRGDTEAFF. V gene TRBV5-6 combines with J gene TRBJ1-1, with TRBD1 matching over 7 bases. The J segment lost 3 bases and the V segment lost 5 bases, leaving 10 bases of the junction unmatched. CDR3 length: 15 amino acids. The germline V gene has CDR1 SGHDT and CDR2 YYEEEE.

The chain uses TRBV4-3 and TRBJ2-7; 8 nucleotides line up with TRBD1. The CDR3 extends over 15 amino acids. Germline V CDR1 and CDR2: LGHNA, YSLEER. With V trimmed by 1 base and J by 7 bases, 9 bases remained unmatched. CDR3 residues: CASSQGYAGGEEQYF. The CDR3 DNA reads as TGCGCCAGCAGCCAAGGCTATGCAGGGGGCGAAGAGCAGTACTTC.

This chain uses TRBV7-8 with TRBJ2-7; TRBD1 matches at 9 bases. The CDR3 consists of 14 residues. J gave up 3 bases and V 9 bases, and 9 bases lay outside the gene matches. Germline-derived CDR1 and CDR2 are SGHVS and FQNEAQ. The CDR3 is CASRPGQGIYEQYF. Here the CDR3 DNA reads TGTGCCAGTCGTCCGGGACAGGGTATCTACGAGCAGTACTTC.

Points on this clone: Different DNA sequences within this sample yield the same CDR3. The CDR3 protein is CASSQEGQGNTEAFF. CDR3 sequence (DNA): TGCGCCAGCAGCCAAGAGGGGCAGGGTAACACTGAAGCTTTCTTT. The V gene is TRBV4-3, the J gene TRBJ1-1, with a tentative D call TRBD1 (5 bases). CDR1 and CDR2 (germline): LGHNA, YSLEER. This CDR3 comprises 15 residues. The ends were cut back, 0 bases at V and 2 bases at J, with 10 bases in the middle.

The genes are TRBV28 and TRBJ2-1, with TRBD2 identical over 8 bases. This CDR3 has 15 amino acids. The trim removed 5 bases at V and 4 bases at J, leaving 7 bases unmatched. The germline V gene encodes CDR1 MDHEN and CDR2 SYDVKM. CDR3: CASSILLAEYNEQFF. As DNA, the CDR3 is TGTGCCAGCAGTATACTACTAGCGGAGTACAATGAGCAGTTCTTC.

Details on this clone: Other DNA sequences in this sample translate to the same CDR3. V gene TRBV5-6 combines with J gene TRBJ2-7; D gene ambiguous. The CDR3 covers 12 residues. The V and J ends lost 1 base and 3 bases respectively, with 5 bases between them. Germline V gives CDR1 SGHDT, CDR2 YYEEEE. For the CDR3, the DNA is TGTGCCAGCAGCTTGTTGAGCTACGAGCAGTACTTC. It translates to CASSLLSYEQYF.

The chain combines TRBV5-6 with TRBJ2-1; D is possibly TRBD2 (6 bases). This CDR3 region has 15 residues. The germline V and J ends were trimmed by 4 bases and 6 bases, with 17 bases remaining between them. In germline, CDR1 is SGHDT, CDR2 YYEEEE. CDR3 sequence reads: CASSVGEDSFNEQFF. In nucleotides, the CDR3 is TGTGCCAGCAGCGTAGGGGAGGACTCTTTCAATGAGCAGTTCTTC.

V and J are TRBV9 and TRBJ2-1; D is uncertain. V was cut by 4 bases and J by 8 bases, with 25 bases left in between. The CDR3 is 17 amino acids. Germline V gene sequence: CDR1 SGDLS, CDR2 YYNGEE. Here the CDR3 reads CASSPSGATFASDEQFF. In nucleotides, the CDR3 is TGTGCCAGCAGCCCCTCAGGAGCTACCTTCGCGAGTGATGAGCAGTTCTTC.

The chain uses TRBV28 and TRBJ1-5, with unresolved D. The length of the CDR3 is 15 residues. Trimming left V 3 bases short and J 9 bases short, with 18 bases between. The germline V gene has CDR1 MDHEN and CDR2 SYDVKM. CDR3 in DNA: TGTGCCAGCAGTTTCGAAGGTCCTGCTAAAGGGCCCCAGCATTTT. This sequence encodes CASSFEGPAKGPQHF.

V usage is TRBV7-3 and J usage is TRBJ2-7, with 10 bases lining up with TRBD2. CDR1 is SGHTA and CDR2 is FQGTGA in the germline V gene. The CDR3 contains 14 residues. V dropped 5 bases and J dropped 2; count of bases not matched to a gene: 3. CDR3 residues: CASSLSGGTYEQYF. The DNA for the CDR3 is TGTGCCAGCAGCCTTAGCGGGGGGACCTACGAGCAGTACTTC.

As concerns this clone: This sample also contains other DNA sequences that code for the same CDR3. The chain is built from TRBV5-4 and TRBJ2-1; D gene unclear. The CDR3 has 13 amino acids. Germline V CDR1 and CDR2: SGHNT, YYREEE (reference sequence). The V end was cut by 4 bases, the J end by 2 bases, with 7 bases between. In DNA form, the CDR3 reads TGTGCCAGCAGCGAACGAACCTACAATGAGCAGTTCTTC. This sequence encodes CASSERTYNEQFF.

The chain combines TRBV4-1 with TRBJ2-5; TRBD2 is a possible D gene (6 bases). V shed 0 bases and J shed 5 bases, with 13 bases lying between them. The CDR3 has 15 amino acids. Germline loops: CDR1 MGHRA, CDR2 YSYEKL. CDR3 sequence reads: CASSQDRAGRETQYF. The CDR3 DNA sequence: TGCGCCAGCAGCCAAGATCGGGCAGGGAGGGAGACCCAGTACTTC.

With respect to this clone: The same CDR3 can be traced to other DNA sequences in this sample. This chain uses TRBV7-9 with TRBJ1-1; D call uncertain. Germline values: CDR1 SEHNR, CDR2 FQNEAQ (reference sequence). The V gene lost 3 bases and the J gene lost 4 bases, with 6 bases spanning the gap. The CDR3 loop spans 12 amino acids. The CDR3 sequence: CASSFEGTEAFF. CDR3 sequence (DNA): TGTGCCAGCAGCTTCGAGGGCACTGAAGCTTTCTTT.

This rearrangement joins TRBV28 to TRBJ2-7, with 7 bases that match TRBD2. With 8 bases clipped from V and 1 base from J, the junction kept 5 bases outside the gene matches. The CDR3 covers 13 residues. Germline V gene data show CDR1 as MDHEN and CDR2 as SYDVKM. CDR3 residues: CASGEGASYEQYF. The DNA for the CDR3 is TGTGCCAGCGGGGAGGGTGCTTCCTACGAGCAGTACTTC.

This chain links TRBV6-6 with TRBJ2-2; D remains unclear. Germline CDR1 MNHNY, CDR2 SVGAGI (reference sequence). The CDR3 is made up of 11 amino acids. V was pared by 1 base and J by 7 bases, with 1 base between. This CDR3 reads CASSYFGELFF. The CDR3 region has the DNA TGTGCCAGCAGTTACTTCGGGGAGCTGTTTTTT.